Shown below are 26 T cell receptor beta chains from a single sample sequenced in a study of shared clonotypes between healthy human individuals. Terminally differentiated effector memory CD45RA+ cells were excluded by CCR7 positive selection of CD45RO-negative cells. Sequencing used immunoSEQ multiplex PCR; TCRdb keeps in-frame clones, though not all of them. The sample carries around 2,000,000 clones, about 95% recorded once. Material: naive CD8+ T cells sorted from blood. The receptors stem from a man aged 18-30 years in good health.

In its sample, this clone was seen once. The genes are TRBV2 and TRBJ2-3, with D perhaps matching TRBD2 (5 bases). The V gene lost 0 bases and the J gene lost 6 bases, with 16 bases spanning the gap. This CDR3 comprises 16 residues. CDR1 and CDR2 (germline): SNHLY, FYNNEI. The CDR3 DNA reads TGTGCCAGCAGTGAAGCGCTTCGGGGAGTTGACGATACGCAGTATTTT. Its translation is CASSEALRGVDDTQYF.

The chain couples TRBV7-2 to TRBJ1-6, with 7 bases fitting TRBD1. The V gene end was trimmed by 1 base and the J gene end by 5 bases; junction bases not matched to a gene: 5. The germline gives CDR1 SGHTA, CDR2 FQGNSA. CDR3 length: 16 residues. The CDR3 DNA reads as TGTGCCAGCAGCTTAGGGGAGGGGGCCCATAATTCACCCCTCCACTTT. This translates into CASSLGEGAHNSPLHF.

In regard to this clone: This CDR3 is also generated by other DNA sequences in the sample. The V and J genes are TRBV9 and TRBJ2-5; D unresolved. Trimming took off 1 base at V and 3 bases at J, with 10 bases between the two ends. The length of the CDR3 is 14 residues. CDR1 and CDR2 (germline): SGDLS, YYNGEE. For the CDR3, the DNA is TGTGCCAGCAGCGTATCTGGTGGGAAAGAGACCCAGTACTTC. Translated: CASSVSGGKETQYF.

This chain joins TRBV13 and TRBJ2-2; the D is unclear. Germline CDR1 PRHDT, CDR2 FYEKMQ (reference sequence). CDR3 size: 16 residues. Trimming removed 1 base from V and 4 bases from J, with 13 bases in between. In DNA, the CDR3 is TGTGCCAGCAGCTTAGAGTCGAAGGGCTTCACCGGGGAGCTGTTTTTT. Its translation is CASSLESKGFTGELFF. The variable domain in full, completed from reference TRBV13 and TRBJ2-2, reads AAGVIQSPRHLIKEKRETATLKCYPIPRHDTVYWYQQGPGQDPQFLISFYEKMQSDKGSIPDRFSAQQFSDYHSELNMSSLELGDSALYFCASSLESKGFTGELFFGEGSRLTVL.

The chain joins TRBV12-5 to TRBJ2-3; D possibly corresponds to TRBD1 (6 bases). The CDR3 has 15 residues. The germline V gene encodes CDR1 LGHNT and CDR2 FRNRAP. Trimming took off 5 bases at V and 2 bases at J, with 14 bases between the two ends. DNA of the CDR3: TGTGCTAGTGGTCCTGGGACACCCAACACAGATACGCAGTATTTT. Protein sequence: CASGPGTPNTDTQYF.

The V gene is TRBV5-6, the J gene TRBJ2-7, with a tentative D call TRBD1 (6 bases). The CDR3 covers 15 residues. CDR1 and CDR2 from the germline V gene are SGHDT and YYEEEE. Trimming stripped 4 bases from V and 3 bases from J, with 17 bases between. The CDR3 region has the DNA TGTGCCAGCAGCCCGGGACAACATTCCTTCTACGAGCAGTACTTC. Its translation is CASSPGQHSFYEQYF.

This clone was observed a single time. The chain recombines TRBV7-9 with TRBJ2-7; D is perhaps TRBD1 (5 bases). This CDR3 spans 16 amino acids. Trimming pared 5 bases from V and 2 bases from J, leaving 19 bases between. Germline-derived CDR1 and CDR2 are SEHNR and FQNEAQ (reference sequence). In DNA, the CDR3 is TGTGCCAGCAGCCCATATAACCAAGGGGATCCCTACGAGCAGTACTTC. Encoded protein: CASSPYNQGDPYEQYF.

The rearrangement links TRBV29-1 to TRBJ2-5; D possibly corresponds to TRBD2 (5 bases). V was trimmed by 7 bases and J by 5 bases, leaving 17 bases between them. Germline values: CDR1 SQVTM, CDR2 ANQGSEA. The CDR3 spans 13 residues. CDR3 amino acids: CSGRTLPPETQYF. In DNA form, the CDR3 reads TGCAGCGGCCGGACTTTGCCCCCCGAGACCCAGTACTTC.

This clone occurred once. Other DNA sequences in this specimen translate into the identical CDR3. V usage is TRBV6-1 and J usage is TRBJ2-3, with D uncertain. The CDR3 is made up of 12 amino acids. Trimming took off 1 base at V and 3 bases at J, with 2 bases between the two ends. Germline V gene lookup returns CDR1 MNHNS and CDR2 SASEGT. DNA for the CDR3: TGTGCCAGCAGTGAAGGTACAGATACGCAGTATTTT. Encoded protein: CASSEGTDTQYF.

As for this clone: Other DNA sequences of this sample code for an identical CDR3. CDR3 DNA sequence: TGCGCCAGCAGCCAAGATGGAGATACGCAGTATTTT. It yields the protein CASSQDGDTQYF. The V and J genes are TRBV4-1 and TRBJ2-3, with D uncertain. The length of the CDR3 is 12 residues. V was trimmed by 0 bases and J by 5 bases, leaving 3 bases between them. The germline V gene encodes CDR1 MGHRA and CDR2 YSYEKL.

This sequence joins TRBV7-9 and TRBJ2-7, with 7 bases lining up with TRBD1. Germline CDR1 is SEHNR and CDR2 is FQNEAQ (reference sequence). The CDR3 loop spans 16 amino acids. With 5 bases clipped from V and 0 bases from J, the junction kept 10 bases outside the gene matches. CDR3 coding DNA: TGTGCCAGCAGCCTACCCCTGGGGACAGACTCCTACGAGCAGTACTTC. It translates to CASSLPLGTDSYEQYF.

The chain combines TRBV11-3 with TRBJ2-3; D gene uncertain. The germline CDR1 and CDR2 sequences are SGHNT and YENEEA. The CDR3 covers 12 residues. Trimming stripped 2 bases from V and 4 bases from J, with 4 bases between. CDR3 DNA sequence: TGTGCCAGCAGCTTAAGGTCAGATACGCAGTATTTT. Its protein is CASSLRSDTQYF.

CDR3 loop: CASSPTSGRIYNEQFF. The CDR3 bases are TGTGCCAGCAGTCCCACTAGCGGGAGGATCTACAATGAGCAGTTCTTC. The chain joins TRBV7-9 to TRBJ2-1; TRBD2 agrees at 12 bases. This CDR3 is built from 16 residues. V lost 6 bases and J lost 3; bases outside the gene matches: 6. CDR1 SEHNR and CDR2 FQNEAQ come from the germline V gene (reference sequence).

CDR3 region: CASSSSGEAYNEQFF. In nucleotides, the CDR3 is TGTGCCAGCAGCTCTAGCGGGGAGGCCTACAATGAGCAGTTCTTC. This chain connects TRBV11-2 to TRBJ2-1; 9 bases align to TRBD2. This CDR3 comprises 15 residues. The J segment lost 2 bases and the V segment lost 4 bases, leaving 3 bases of the junction unmatched. From germline, CDR1 is SGHAT and CDR2 FQNNGV. The whole variable domain, filled in from reference TRBV11-2 and TRBJ2-1, reads EAGVAQSPRYKIIEKRQSVAFWCNPISGHATLYWYQQILGQGPKLLIQFQNNGVVDDSQLPKDRFSAERLKGVDSTLKIQPAKLEDSAVYLCASSSSGEAYNEQFFGPGTRLTVL.

The chain joins TRBV7-8 to TRBJ2-5, with D perhaps matching TRBD1 (5 bases). Germline CDR1 and CDR2: SGHVS and FQNEAQ. V was pared by 6 bases and J by 6 bases, with 29 bases between. CDR3 size: 18 residues. The CDR3 DNA reads as TGTGCCAGCAGTTATTTCCCCACGTCCGAGCAGGGTTTACAGACCCAGTACTTC. This translates into CASSYFPTSEQGLQTQYF.

The rearrangement uses TRBV13 and TRBJ2-7, with D perhaps given as TRBD1 or TRBD2 (5 bases each). In germline, CDR1 is PRHDT, CDR2 FYEKMQ (reference sequence). V lost 6 bases and J 7 bases, leaving 19 bases between the germline ends. The CDR3 contains 14 residues. The CDR3 sequence is CASSAGTGGPEQYF. For the CDR3, the DNA is TGTGCCAGCAGTGCTGGAACAGGAGGCCCGGAGCAGTACTTC.

This chain uses TRBV19 with TRBJ2-7; 11 nucleotides align to TRBD1. The CDR3 consists of 17 residues. J was trimmed by 3 bases and V by 0 bases; bases with no gene match: 7. Germline-derived CDR1 and CDR2 are LNHDA and SQIVND (reference sequence). The CDR3 region is CASSIDARTGGLYEQYF. In nucleotides, the CDR3 is TGTGCCAGTAGTATAGATGCCCGGACAGGGGGCCTCTACGAGCAGTACTTC.

In DNA, the CDR3 is TGTGCCAGCAGTTTTAGCCAGGGGGCGCTCAACTATGGCTACACCTTC. It encodes CASSFSQGALNYGYTF. V gene TRBV27 combines with J gene TRBJ1-2; 8 bases are a match to TRBD1. CDR3 size: 16 residues. Germline values: CDR1 MNHEY, CDR2 SMNVEV (reference sequence). J gave up 2 bases and V 3 bases, and 8 bases lay outside the gene matches.

To note about this clone: At the DNA level, this CDR3 is encoded by other sequences in the same sample as well. The chain recombines TRBV7-9 with TRBJ1-2, with D unresolved. Trimming removed 5 bases from V and 6 bases from J, with 10 bases in between. The germline gives CDR1 SEHNR, CDR2 FQNEAQ (reference sequence). The CDR3 length is 12 residues. CDR3 protein: CASSHPGDGYTF. The CDR3 nucleotides are TGTGCCAGCAGCCATCCGGGTGATGGCTACACCTTC.

This sequence joins TRBV7-6 and TRBJ2-7; 9 bases match TRBD2. This CDR3 region has 16 residues. V was pared by 5 bases and J by 5 bases, with 13 bases of the junction left unmatched. Per the germline V gene, CDR1 is SGHVS and CDR2 is FNYEAQ. The CDR3 loop is CASSAGLARSWDEQYF. In DNA form, the CDR3 reads TGTGCCAGCAGCGCGGGACTAGCAAGAAGTTGGGACGAGCAGTACTTC.

The chain joins TRBV19 to TRBJ2-1; D call uncertain. The CDR3 sequence is 18 residues long. The germline V and J ends were trimmed by 0 bases and 0 bases, with 15 bases remaining between them. CDR1 is LNHDA and CDR2 is SQIVND in the germline V gene (reference sequence). The CDR3: CASSIDISGHSSYNEQFF. The CDR3 region has the DNA TGTGCCAGTAGTATAGACATTTCGGGTCATAGCTCCTACAATGAGCAGTTCTTC.

As for this clone: The same CDR3 also results from other DNA sequences found in this sample. The chain combines TRBV4-1 with TRBJ2-3, with D hard to call. Germline CDR1 MGHRA, CDR2 YSYEKL. V was cut by 1 base and J by 4 bases, with 3 bases left in between. The length of the CDR3 is 12 residues. CDR3 region: CASSQGPDTQYF. CDR3 in DNA: TGCGCCAGCAGCCAAGGCCCAGATACGCAGTATTTT.

The chain recombines TRBV13 with TRBJ1-5; no clear D gene. This CDR3 region has 15 residues. Trimming removed 0 bases at V and 0 bases at J, with 6 bases between. Germline CDR1 and CDR2: PRHDT and FYEKMQ (reference sequence). The CDR3 region is CASSLGRSSNQPQHF. For the CDR3, the DNA is TGTGCCAGCAGCTTAGGAAGGAGTAGCAATCAGCCCCAGCATTTT.

This chain links TRBV10-1 with TRBJ1-1; possibly TRBD1 for D (5 bases). Between the trimmed V and J ends, which lost 3 bases and 1 base, there was a span of 6 bases. The CDR3 is 13 residues long. Per the germline V gene, CDR1 is WNHNN and CDR2 is SYGVQD (reference sequence). In DNA form, the CDR3 reads TGCGCCAGCAGTGAAGGGGAGAACACTGAAGCTTTCTTT. Protein sequence: CASSEGENTEAFF.

The chain combines TRBV28 with TRBJ1-4, with TRBD1 as a possible D gene (6 bases). Germline CDR1 is MDHEN and CDR2 is SYDVKM. This CDR3 spans 14 amino acids. Trimming removed 6 bases at V and 8 bases at J, with 16 bases between. The chain's CDR3 is CASRIQGGGEKLFF. The CDR3 DNA reads as TGTGCCAGCAGGATACAGGGAGGAGGGGAAAAACTGTTTTTT.

The CDR3 sequence: CASSPVRGETQYF. In nucleotides, the CDR3 is TGTGCCAGCAGTCCCGTAAGAGGGGAGACCCAGTACTTC. V is TRBV6-5 and J is TRBJ2-5, with D perhaps TRBD2 (5 bases). The CDR3 is 13 residues long. Germline loops: CDR1 MNHEY, CDR2 SVGAGI. The germline V and J ends were trimmed by 5 bases and 5 bases, with 12 bases remaining between them.